The entry that follows covers one T cell receptor (beta chain) sequence. It has no known antigen specificity. No much larger clonotype is one base removed from it; base qualities were not supplied. In total, approximately 690 healthy bone marrow donors made up the cohort. At the time of sampling, all cohort members were nominally healthy, though unrecorded immune exposures were likely present. The donor was CMV seropositive and belonged to the group of some 290 seropositive cohort members. A peripheral blood sample was provided by each donor, and peripheral blood mononuclear cells were used for TCR beta sequencing. The Qiagen DNeasy Blood Extraction Kit was used to extract genomic DNA from the blood cell samples. The source of the sample is a study of cytomegalovirus exposure and HLA in healthy donors (dated by TCRdb to the late 2010s). General notes on the study: In an earlier analysis of some 550 of the donors, around 300 Gb of sequence data and 90 million to 120 million unique TCR beta sequences from about 179 million T cells were reported. Both class I and class II loci were covered by HLA typing, at four-digit resolution. A separate validation cohort of approximately 120 different subjects was used in addition to the roughly 700-subject first cohort. Across some 400 genotyped donors of the cohort, an average of about 240,000 unique TCR beta nucleotide sequences per donor were sequenced, and approximately 19% of those sequences were non-productive. Of the 300 to 500 genotyped donors, 81% were placed in the genetic ancestry cluster associated with self-reported Caucasian donors. Donor age, sex, ethnicity and CMV serostatus were collected together with the repertoire data. An earlier analysis of 587 of the donors applied high-throughput TCR beta sequencing to assess whether each TCR beta V gene segment acted as functional or pseudogenic. The study aimed to test whether signatures of past pathogen exposure could be identified by cataloging public T cell receptors. All discovery cohort repertoires had been generated on a single sequencing platform. To predict cytomegalovirus infection status, the study combined high-throughput TCR immunosequencing, statistical association of individual TCRs with disease status, and machine learning. Typing coverage varied by locus: roughly 629-640 donors for A, B, C, DRB1 and DQB1; under 550 for DQA1; more than 600 for DPA1; around 490 for DPB1. Genome-wide SNP genotypes for about 55% of the roughly 670 donors were used in a later genetic analysis, which treated that subset as a discovery cohort. Because of strong linkage in the cohort, roughly five DR-DQ haplotypes were treated as single units for association and clustering. The study used immunosequencing to profile the T cell repertoires of around 600 subjects and linked those repertoires to cytomegalovirus serostatus. Roughly 300 gigabases of sequencing data and approximately 92 million unique TCR sequences made up an early release that covered nearly 650 HLA-typed donors. To study patterns of TCR occurrence, a later analysis re-analyzed previously published TCR beta repertoires from 600 to 750 donors and added high-resolution HLA genotyping. In the later analysis, no new phenotypic data were used to find candidate immune exposures; instead, reliance was placed on TCR beta sequences and their occurrence across donors. What the work shows at the level of the full study, not this receptor alone: Because counts were too low, around 18 rarely observed V segments, including chromosome 9 orphons, were left out of the earlier analysis of approximately 580 of the donors. The presence/absence analyses assumed that sequencing depth was roughly uniform across donors, and that assumption may not be true. Specific HLA alleles were associated with 15,000 to 20,000 TCR beta sequences at a false discovery rate of 0.05 in a later analysis. According to a later analysis, TCR association rates differed among HLA loci, with DRB1 alleles showing the most associated TCRs and HLA-C alleles showing the fewest. Several of the top co-occurrence clusters appeared to be linked to parvovirus B19, influenza, CMV and Epstein-Barr virus, according to a later analysis. In this cohort, only TCR beta chains were sequenced, and detectable features were limited by the absence of alpha or paired-chain data. A later analysis found that most CMV-associated TCR beta chains appeared HLA-restricted, with HLA associations seemingly driven largely by CMV exposure. In vitro tests confirmed that a few of the cytomegalovirus-associated TCR beta chains recognize cytomegalovirus antigens. HLA typing was unavailable for some donors at each locus, so association tests used only the typed subset. In both the original and validation cohorts, the classifier was reported to diagnose cytomegalovirus status with high specificity and sensitivity. In an earlier analysis of some 550 of the donors, most TCR beta V segments were observed in productive rearrangements about 90% or about 30% of the time, broadly matching IMGT annotations. Because the 87-base-pair reads could not distinguish some IMGT-functional V segments, including TRBV6-2 and TRBV6-3, those segments were excluded. Assigning TCR associations to individual alleles was difficult when HLA alleles, especially DR and DQ, strongly co-occurred. In a later genetic analysis, a missense DCLRE1C variant was associated with V-gene and J-gene trimming of TCR beta chains, and the association was replicated in an independent cohort. According to a later genetic analysis, donors in an Asian-associated ancestry cluster had fewer N-insertions in productive TCRs than the approximately 630-donor mean. The study gave a list of under 200 TCR beta chains associated with cytomegalovirus. Most TCR sequences were observed very rarely across donors, whereas some public TCRs were present in many individuals. A further reported finding was that TCR beta sequences accurately predicted the HLA-A and HLA-B alleles for most subjects in the first cohort. According to the authors, the approach could potentially be generalized to other disease states and immunological phenotypes. A cluster of highly shared sequence variants was judged likely to be a technical artifact of the sequencing pipeline. The only immune exposure information available for the cohort was CMV serostatus. A later analysis found that HLA-associated TCR beta chains were more clonally expanded and had lower generation probabilities than equally common non-associated chains. Linkage disequilibrium might explain the correlated functional status among segregating V segments, but an unknown experimental factor could not be excluded.

Library preparation employed the immunoSEQ multiplex PCR assay. For the multiplex PCR, a mixture combining 60 forward primers for TCR Vbeta segments and 13 reverse primers for TCR Jbeta segments was used. A multiplex PCR assay on genomic DNA amplified the CDR3 region of rearranged TCR beta genes. The amplified TCR beta libraries were sequenced on the Illumina HiSeq System as 87-base-pair reads. On the authors' methods: A later analysis tallied 75 million to 95 million unique TCR beta chains across the 666 repertoires, and around 10 million of those chains were shared by two or more donors. Raw reads were error-corrected and collapsed into unique sequences by a nearest-neighbor algorithm in which closely related sequences were merged to remove PCR and sequencing errors. CDR3 sequences were aligned to IMGT reference sequences to assign V, D and J gene segments. For a sequence to be retained, a match of at least six nucleotides to both a V gene segment and a J gene segment was required. A rearrangement counted as productive if the CDR3 had no stop codons and remained in frame with V and J, and every other rearrangement counted as non-productive. Following IMGT convention, CDR3 was defined as the stretch from the second conserved V-encoded cysteine to the conserved J-encoded phenylalanine. In an earlier analysis of just under 600 of the donors, sequences lacking an unambiguous match to a single V gene segment were excluded. An earlier analysis of a few hundred of the donors called V segments functional above 56.7% productive rearrangements and segregating when the between-donor standard deviation exceeded 5%. A statistical classification framework was built to diagnose cytomegalovirus status from the catalog of TCR beta chain sequences. In a later analysis, V and J genes were assigned by comparing TCR nucleotide sequences against IMGT/GENE-DB human TR gene sequences. A later analysis assigned CDR3 sequences and most-parsimonious VDJ recombination scenarios with the TCRdist pipeline. In a later analysis, each TCR beta chain was defined by its CDR3 amino acid sequence together with its V-gene family, and reads without a unique V-gene family were excluded. To address suspected cross-contamination and a sequencing artifact, a later analysis removed roughly 580 highly shared, low-generation-probability nucleotide sequences. In a later analysis, a clonal expansion index for each public chain was calculated from normalized within-repertoire ranks of inferred template counts. Generation probabilities in a later analysis came from a VDJ recombination model fitted to out-of-frame rearrangements, and those results were checked against IGoR. In a later analysis, TCR-TCR, TCR-HLA and TCR-CMV co-occurrence was scored with hypergeometric tests, and a repertoire-size bias correction was applied to TCR pairs. A later analysis estimated false discovery rates by permuting HLA or CMV assignments 20 times. In a later analysis, co-occurring TCRs were grouped using DBSCAN, with TCRdist sequence similarity added in when clustering inside HLA-allele-positive subsets. Repertoires with fewer than 30,000 or more than 120,000 public chains, plus five repertoires with anomalous nucleotide sharing, were excluded from co-occurrence clustering. TCRdb provides this immuneACCESS table in a form limited to in-frame rearrangements. Some clones are lacking; in checked studies, under half of them reflect an unresolved V gene, and why the rest are absent is not known. D and trimming come from the DNA, and the V and J calls and clone size come from that table. The sample has some 110,000 clones on record, 65% to 75% of them singletons. The biggest ten clones account for approximately 3.9% of the sample.

Looking up the germline V gene yields CDR1 LGHNA and CDR2 YSLEER. The CDR3, from cysteine to phenylalanine, totals 21 residues. Solely the CDR3 DNA is kept, with 63 bases framed from the first base. Trimming takes 0 bases off V and 0 bases off J; junction bases not matched to a gene: 14. Sequencing was performed on PBMCs. The sequence links TRBV4-3 to TRBJ2-3; 11 nucleotides in the junction match TRBD2. This sequence was found in a woman in her fifties or sixties in good health and CMV-seropositive. The DNA sequence is TGCGCCAGCAGCCAAGATCTACTAGCGGGGGCCCGATTCGCTAGCACAGATACGCAGTATTTT. Protein translation: CASSQDLLAGARFASTDTQYF.